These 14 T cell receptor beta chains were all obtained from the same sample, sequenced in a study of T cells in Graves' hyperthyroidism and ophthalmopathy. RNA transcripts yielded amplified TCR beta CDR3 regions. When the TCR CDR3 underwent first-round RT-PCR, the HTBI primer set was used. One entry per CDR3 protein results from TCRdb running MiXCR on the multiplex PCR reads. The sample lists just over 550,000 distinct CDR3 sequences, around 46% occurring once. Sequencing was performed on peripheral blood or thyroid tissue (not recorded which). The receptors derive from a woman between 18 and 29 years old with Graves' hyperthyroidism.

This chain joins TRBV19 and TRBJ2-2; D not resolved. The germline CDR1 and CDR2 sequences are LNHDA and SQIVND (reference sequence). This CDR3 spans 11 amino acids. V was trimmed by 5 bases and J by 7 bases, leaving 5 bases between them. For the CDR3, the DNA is TGTGCCAGTAGTCGCCTCGGGGAGCTGTTTTTT. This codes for CASSRLGELFF.

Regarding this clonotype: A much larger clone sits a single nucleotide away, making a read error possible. This chain's CDR3 is CASPRGPGANVLTF. The CDR3 nucleotides read TGTGCCAGCCCAAGGGGCCCTGGGGCCAACGTCCTGACTTTC. This chain uses TRBV11-1 with TRBJ2-6, with D perhaps TRBD1 (5 bases). The CDR3 extends over 14 amino acids. Deletions cut 8 bases from V and 2 bases from J, with 10 bases between. The germline V gene has CDR1 SGHAT and CDR2 FQDESV (reference sequence).

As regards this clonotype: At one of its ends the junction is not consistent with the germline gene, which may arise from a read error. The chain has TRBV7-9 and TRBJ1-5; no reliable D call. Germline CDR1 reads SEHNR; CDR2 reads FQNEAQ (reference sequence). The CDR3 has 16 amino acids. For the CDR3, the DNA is TGCGCCAGCAGCCAAGTCGTGTTTGACCCAAGCTGGCCCCAGCATTTT. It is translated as CASSQVVFDPSWPQHF.

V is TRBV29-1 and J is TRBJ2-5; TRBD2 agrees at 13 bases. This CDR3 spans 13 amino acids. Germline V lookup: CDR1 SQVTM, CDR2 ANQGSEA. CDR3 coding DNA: TGCAGGCTACTAGCGGGAGGGCGCGAGACCCAGTACTTC. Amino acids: CRLLAGGRETQYF.

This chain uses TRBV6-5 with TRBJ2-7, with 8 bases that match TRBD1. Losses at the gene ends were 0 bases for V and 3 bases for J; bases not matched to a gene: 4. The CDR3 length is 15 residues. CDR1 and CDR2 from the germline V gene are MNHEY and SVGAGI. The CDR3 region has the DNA TGTGCCAGCAGTTACTCCTCCGGGACAGGCTACGAGCAGTACTTC. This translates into CASSYSSGTGYEQYF.

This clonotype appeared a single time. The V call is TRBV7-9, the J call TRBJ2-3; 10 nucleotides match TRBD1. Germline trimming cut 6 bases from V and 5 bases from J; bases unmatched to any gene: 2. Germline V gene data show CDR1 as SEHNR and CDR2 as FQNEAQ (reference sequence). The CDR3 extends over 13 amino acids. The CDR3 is CASRGQGKDTQYF. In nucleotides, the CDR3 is TGTGCCAGCAGGGGACAGGGGAAAGATACGCAGTATTTT.

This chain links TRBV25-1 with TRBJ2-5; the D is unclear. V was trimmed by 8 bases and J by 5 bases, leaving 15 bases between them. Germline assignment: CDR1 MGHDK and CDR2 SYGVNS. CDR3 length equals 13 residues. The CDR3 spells CASLKDGSETQYF. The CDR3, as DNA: TGTGCCAGCCTCAAGGACGGGTCGGAGACCCAGTACTTC.

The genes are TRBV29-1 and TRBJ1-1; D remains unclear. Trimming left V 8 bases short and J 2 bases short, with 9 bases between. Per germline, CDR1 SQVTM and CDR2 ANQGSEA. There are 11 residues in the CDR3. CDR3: CSTMGNTEAFF. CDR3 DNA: TGCAGCACTATGGGCAACACTGAAGCTTTCTTT.

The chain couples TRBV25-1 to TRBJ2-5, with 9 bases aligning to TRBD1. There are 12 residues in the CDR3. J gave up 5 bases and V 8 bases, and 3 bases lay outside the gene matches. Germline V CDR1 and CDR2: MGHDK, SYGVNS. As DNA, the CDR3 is TGTGCCAGCCGGGACAGGGCCGAGACCCAGTACTTC. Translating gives CASRDRAETQYF.

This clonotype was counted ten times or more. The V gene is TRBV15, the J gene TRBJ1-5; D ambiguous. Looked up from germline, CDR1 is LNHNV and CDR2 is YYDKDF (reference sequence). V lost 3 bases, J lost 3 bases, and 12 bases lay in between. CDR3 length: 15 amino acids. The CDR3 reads CATSSQPGPNQPQHF. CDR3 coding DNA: TGTGCCACCAGCAGCCAGCCAGGACCCAATCAGCCCCAGCATTTT.

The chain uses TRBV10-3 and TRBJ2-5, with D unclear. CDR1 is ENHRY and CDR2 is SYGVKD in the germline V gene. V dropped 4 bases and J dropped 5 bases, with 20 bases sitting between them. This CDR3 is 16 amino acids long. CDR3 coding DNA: TGTGCCATCAGTGCCCGAACGACCCCCGGGTTGGAGACCCAGTACTTC. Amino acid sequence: CAISARTTPGLETQYF.

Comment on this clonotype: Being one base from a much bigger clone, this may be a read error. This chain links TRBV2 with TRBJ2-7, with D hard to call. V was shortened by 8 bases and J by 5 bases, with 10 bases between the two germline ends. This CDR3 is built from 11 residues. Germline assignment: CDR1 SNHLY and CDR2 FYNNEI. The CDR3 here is CASLGSHEQYF. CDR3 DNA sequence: TGTGCCAGCTTGGGGTCCCACGAGCAGTACTTC.

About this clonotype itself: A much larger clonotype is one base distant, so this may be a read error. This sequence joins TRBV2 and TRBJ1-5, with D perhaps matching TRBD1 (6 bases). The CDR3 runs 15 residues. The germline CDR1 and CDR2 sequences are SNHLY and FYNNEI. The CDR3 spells CAGSEGGGRDQPQHF. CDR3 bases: TGTGCCGGCAGTGAAGGGGGAGGTCGCGATCAGCCCCAGCATTTT.

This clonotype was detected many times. CDR3 DNA: TGTGCCAGCAGGAGGCGGGGACAGGGGCTTACACCCCTCCACTTT. Translating it yields CASRRRGQGLTPLHF. The rearrangement uses TRBV25-1 and TRBJ1-6; 10 nucleotides match TRBD1. After removal of 6 bases from V and 11 bases from J, the junction contained 10 bases not matched to a gene. The CDR3 spans 15 residues. Germline V gene lookup returns CDR1 MGHDK and CDR2 SYGVNS.